These 25 T cell receptor beta chains share one sample of origin, sequenced in a study of CD8+ T cells in alopecia areata. Investigators isolated RNA and reverse transcribed it into cDNA to act as the sequencing template. The table came from immunoSEQ multiplex PCR; TCRdb's copy has only in-frame clones and leaves some out. The sample contains around 140,000 clones, about three fifths of which appear only once. The specimen comprised CD4+ T cells sorted from blood, sampled at week 0. These receptors were taken from a human donor with alopecia areata.

The chain is built from TRBV19 and TRBJ2-5; D not certain. The CDR3 extends over 15 amino acids. V lost 4 bases and J lost 5, with 17 bases in between. Germline loops: CDR1 LNHDA, CDR2 SQIVND (reference sequence). This chain's CDR3 is CASSKQTRPRETQYF. The CDR3 nucleotides are TGTGCCAGTAGTAAACAGACACGTCCTCGGGAGACCCAGTACTTC.

This clone was counted only a few times. The chain recombines TRBV7-2 with TRBJ1-2; TRBD1 aligns across 9 bases. V was clipped by 5 bases and J by 4 bases; unmatched bases: 2. The CDR3 loop spans 13 amino acids. Germline V CDR1 and CDR2: SGHTA, FQGNSA. CDR3 protein: CASSPDRGYGYTF. DNA of the CDR3: TGTGCCAGCAGCCCGGACAGGGGCTATGGCTACACCTTC.

This chain connects TRBV29-1 to TRBJ1-5, with D possibly matching TRBD1 (5 bases). Trimming took 2 bases from V and 3 from J, leaving 8 bases between them. Germline V gives CDR1 SQVTM, CDR2 ANQGSEA. The CDR3 loop spans 13 amino acids. The CDR3 protein is CSVEQGYNQPQHF. In DNA form, the CDR3 reads TGCAGCGTTGAACAGGGCTACAATCAGCCCCAGCATTTT.

V is TRBV7-2 and J is TRBJ2-7; D is perhaps TRBD1 (6 bases). The CDR3 has 13 amino acids. Germline V gives CDR1 SGHTA, CDR2 FQGNSA. Trimming shortened V by 1 base and J by 3 bases, and 7 bases separated the two germline ends. CDR3 in DNA: TGTGCCAGCAGCTTAGGGGGACACTACGAGCAGTACTTC. It is translated as CASSLGGHYEQYF.

The DNA of the CDR3 is TGCGCCAGCAGCTTGGGGGACAGTGGGCACGAGCAGTACTTC. It specifies CASSLGDSGHEQYF. The genes are TRBV5-1 and TRBJ2-7, with 7 positions matching TRBD1. The trim removed 0 bases at V and 5 bases at J, leaving 5 bases unmatched. CDR1 is SGHRS, CDR2 YFSETQ, per germline. CDR3 size: 14 residues.

This sequence joins TRBV29-1 and TRBJ1-6; 10 bases fit TRBD1. Germline CDR1 and CDR2: SQVTM and ANQGSEA. The V gene end was trimmed by 6 bases and the J gene end by 7 bases; junction bases not matched to a gene: 3. The CDR3 is 13 amino acids. Written as DNA, the CDR3 is TGCAGCGTGAGGGGACAGGGGAATTCACCCCTCCACTTT. It is translated as CSVRGQGNSPLHF.

V gene TRBV5-6 combines with J gene TRBJ2-7; D might be TRBD1 or TRBD2, each matching 6 bases. The CDR3 extends over 14 amino acids. The germline V gene encodes CDR1 SGHDT and CDR2 YYEEEE. V was shortened by 3 bases and J by 6 bases, with 16 bases between the two germline ends. The CDR3 sequence: CASSSFNREAEQYF. The CDR3 DNA reads TGTGCCAGCAGCTCCTTCAACAGGGAGGCCGAGCAGTACTTC.

The chain joins TRBV11-1 to TRBJ1-2; D remains ambiguous. Per germline, CDR1 SGHAT and CDR2 FQDESV (reference sequence). The CDR3 totals 14 residues. V lost 5 bases and J 5 bases, leaving 15 bases between the germline ends. For the CDR3, the DNA is TGTGCCAGCAGCGTCTCCGGGAATCCTTATGGCTACACCTTC. Its translation is CASSVSGNPYGYTF.

V gene TRBV29-1 combines with J gene TRBJ2-7; D call uncertain. V was clipped by 1 base and J by 1 base, with 11 bases between them. Germline CDR1 reads SQVTM; CDR2 reads ANQGSEA. The CDR3 is 14 residues long. CDR3 residues: CSVEGSGKSYEQYF. For the CDR3, the DNA is TGCAGCGTTGAAGGATCAGGAAAGTCCTACGAGCAGTACTTC.

Here the CDR3 reads CASSRGSGTDTQYF. CDR3 sequence (DNA): TGTGCCAGCAGTAGGGGTAGCGGCACAGATACGCAGTATTTT. The rearrangement joins TRBV13 to TRBJ2-3; the D gene could be TRBD1 or TRBD2 (5 bases each). Trimming shortened V by 6 bases and J by 1 base, and 11 bases separated the two germline ends. The CDR3 runs to 14 residues. Germline CDR1 and CDR2: PRHDT and FYEKMQ (reference sequence).

This clone has only a few counts. The chain has TRBV19 and TRBJ2-4, with D hard to call. Trimming pared 10 bases from V and 7 bases from J, leaving 17 bases between. The germline V gene has CDR1 LNHDA and CDR2 SQIVND (reference sequence). The CDR3 covers 13 residues. CDR3: CATSSGRNNIQYF. The CDR3 region has the DNA TGTGCCACCTCTTCTGGCAGGAACAACATTCAGTACTTC.

The genes are TRBV30 and TRBJ1-6; no definite D call. V lost 5 bases, J lost 9 bases, and 14 bases lay in between. The CDR3 sequence is 13 residues long. Germline V lookup: CDR1 GTSNPN, CDR2 SVGIG (reference sequence). CDR3: CAWGVWMGSPLHF. CDR3 sequence (DNA): TGTGCCTGGGGGGTTTGGATGGGTTCACCCCTCCACTTT.

The table lists this clone with a count of one. The rearrangement joins TRBV15 to TRBJ1-2; tentatively, D is TRBD1 (5 bases). The CDR3 is 13 residues long. The V and J ends lost 5 bases and 7 bases respectively, with 14 bases between them. CDR1 and CDR2 (germline): LNHNV, YYDKDF (reference sequence). CDR3 nucleotide sequence: TGTGCCACCAGCCCCCAGGGAGATGGTGGCTACACCTTC. This sequence encodes CATSPQGDGGYTF.

Notes on this clone: The sample has other DNA sequences that encode this CDR3 too. The chain uses TRBV25-1 and TRBJ2-7; D may be TRBD1 (6 bases). The CDR3 consists of 13 residues. Germline loops: CDR1 MGHDK, CDR2 SYGVNS. The V end lost 1 base, the J end lost 6 bases, and 10 bases lay between the germline ends. The CDR3 sequence is CASSEWAGVEQYF. Written as DNA, the CDR3 is TGTGCCAGCAGTGAATGGGCAGGGGTCGAGCAGTACTTC.

The chain links TRBV29-1 to TRBJ2-7, with 8 bases aligning to TRBD1. After removal of 3 bases from V and 1 base from J, the junction contained 14 bases not matched to a gene. The CDR3 has 17 residues. Germline V gene data show CDR1 as SQVTM and CDR2 as ANQGSEA. The CDR3 DNA is TGCAGCGTTGATCAGGGGGCGCCCCCCGCGTTATCCTACGAGCAGTACTTC. Protein: CSVDQGAPPALSYEQYF.

CDR3 sequence: CASSEGGGPTDTQYF. CDR3 nucleotide sequence: TGTGCCAGCAGTGAAGGAGGGGGACCCACAGATACGCAGTATTTT. The chain links TRBV2 to TRBJ2-3, with D possibly matching TRBD1 (6 bases). V was cut by 1 base and J by 2 bases, with 10 bases left in between. The germline V gene has CDR1 SNHLY and CDR2 FYNNEI. CDR3 length: 15 residues.

The chain combines TRBV4-3 with TRBJ2-3; D possibly matches TRBD1 or TRBD2 (5 bases each). The CDR3 covers 20 residues. CDR1 and CDR2 (germline): LGHNA, YSLEER. Deletions cut 0 bases from V and 2 bases from J, with 24 bases between. CDR3 bases: TGCGCCAGCAGCCAAGAGAGTTTGAGTTGGGGGACCTATACCACAGATACGCAGTATTTT. It translates to CASSQESLSWGTYTTDTQYF.

The chain uses TRBV5-6 and TRBJ1-5; TRBD1 might be the D (6 bases). This CDR3 is 18 amino acids long. V was pared by 2 bases and J by 4 bases, with 22 bases between. Looked up from germline, CDR1 is SGHDT and CDR2 is YYEEEE. The CDR3 DNA reads TGTGCCAGCAGCTTTCGGGCAGGGGAGAGAGTGACAAATCAGCCCCAGCATTTT. Its translation is CASSFRAGERVTNQPQHF. Complete variable domain (other parts from reference TRBV5-6 and TRBJ1-5): DAGVTQSPTHLIKTRGQQVTLRCSPKSGHDTVSWYQQALGQGPQFIFQYYEEEERQRGNFPDRFSGHQFPNYSSELNVNALLLGDSALYLCASSFRAGERVTNQPQHFGDGTRLSIL.

The V and J genes are TRBV9 and TRBJ2-7, with D unresolved. The germline gives CDR1 SGDLS, CDR2 YYNGEE. Trimming pared 2 bases from V and 2 bases from J, leaving 14 bases between. The CDR3 has 15 residues. The CDR3 sequence is CASSVGKATTYEQYF. DNA of the CDR3: TGTGCCAGCAGCGTGGGCAAAGCAACAACCTACGAGCAGTACTTC.

J is TRBJ2-1 and V is TRBV9; the match to TRBD1 covers 7 bases. Trimming at V came to 2 bases and at J to 9 bases, leaving 14 bases not matched to a gene. This CDR3 contains 16 residues. CDR1 SGDLS and CDR2 YYNGEE come from the germline V gene. CDR3 loop: CASSVIQGQEVGEQFF. The CDR3 coding sequence is TGTGCCAGCAGCGTCATACAAGGACAGGAGGTCGGTGAGCAGTTCTTC.

The gene calls are TRBV27 and TRBJ1-2, with TRBD1 identical over 7 bases. Germline loops: CDR1 MNHEY, CDR2 SMNVEV (reference sequence). V was clipped by 5 bases and J by 3 bases; unmatched bases: 6. The CDR3 extends over 14 amino acids. The CDR3, as DNA: TGTGCCAGCAGTCCGCAGGGACAGCACTATGGCTACACCTTC. Protein sequence: CASSPQGQHYGYTF.

This clone was detected a few times. J is TRBJ2-7 and V is TRBV30; D possibly corresponds to TRBD1 (6 bases). V was cut by 2 bases and J by 9 bases, with 14 bases left in between. CDR3 length: 12 amino acids. Germline values: CDR1 GTSNPN, CDR2 SVGIG (reference sequence). Here the CDR3 DNA reads TGTGCCTGGAGTAGGCTCAGGGGTCGGCAGTACTTC. This sequence encodes CAWSRLRGRQYF.

This clone was counted a few times. This chain joins TRBV29-1 and TRBJ2-1; D might be TRBD2 (6 bases). This CDR3 has 13 residues. Germline V lookup: CDR1 SQVTM, CDR2 ANQGSEA. V was trimmed by 4 bases and J by 2 bases, leaving 9 bases between them. CDR3 sequence: CSVGRGTYNEQFF. In DNA form, the CDR3 reads TGCAGCGTTGGGAGGGGAACCTACAATGAGCAGTTCTTC.

The chain recombines TRBV11-2 with TRBJ2-5, with 8 bases matching TRBD1. CDR1 is SGHAT, CDR2 FQNNGV, per germline. The CDR3 spans 15 residues. Trimming cost V 4 bases and J 5 bases; bases outside gene matches: 9. CDR3 amino acids: CASSSSLRGPETQYF. CDR3 in DNA: TGTGCCAGCAGCTCGAGCCTCAGGGGGCCGGAGACCCAGTACTTC.

This clone was found a few times. This chain links TRBV5-6 with TRBJ1-2, with D possibly matching TRBD1 (5 bases). Germline-derived CDR1 and CDR2 are SGHDT and YYEEEE. The CDR3 is 14 amino acids. Trimming took 4 bases from V and 2 from J, leaving 12 bases between them. In DNA form, the CDR3 reads TGTGCCAGCAGCCGAGGGGACTTCAACTATGGCTACACCTTC. This encodes CASSRGDFNYGYTF.